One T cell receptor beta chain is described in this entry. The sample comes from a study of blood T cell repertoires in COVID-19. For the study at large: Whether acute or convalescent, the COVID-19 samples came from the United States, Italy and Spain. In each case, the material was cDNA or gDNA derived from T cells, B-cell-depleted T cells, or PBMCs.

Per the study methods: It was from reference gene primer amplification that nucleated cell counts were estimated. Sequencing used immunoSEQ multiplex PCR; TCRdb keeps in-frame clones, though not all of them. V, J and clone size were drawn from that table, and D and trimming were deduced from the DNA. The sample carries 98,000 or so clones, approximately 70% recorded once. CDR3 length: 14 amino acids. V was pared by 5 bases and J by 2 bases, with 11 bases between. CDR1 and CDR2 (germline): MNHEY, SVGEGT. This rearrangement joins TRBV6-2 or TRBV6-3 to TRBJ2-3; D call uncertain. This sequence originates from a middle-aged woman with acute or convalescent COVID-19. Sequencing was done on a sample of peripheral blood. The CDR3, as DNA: TGTGCCAGCAGTACGGCGGCCCTCACAGATACGCAGTATTTT. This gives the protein CASSTAALTDTQYF.